This TCR beta chain was retrieved from a study of beta chain features in type 1 diabetes. General study findings and limits: Moderately but significantly shorter TCRB CDR3s were found in Type 1 diabetes patients in all four CD4+ subsets. PCR may have favored shorter templates equally in patients and controls.

This clone came up a few times. The antigen is unknown. Reverse transcribing all isolated RNA meant expressed TCRB transcripts were sequenced. Measured with immunoSEQ multiplex PCR; TCRdb has only the in-frame clones, and not every one. Altogether about 700,000 clones are present, over 10% being singletons, with the ten largest covering 0.02% to 0.025%. Germline V gives CDR1 GTSNPN, CDR2 SVGIG (reference sequence). Trimming stripped 3 bases from V and 8 bases from J, with 7 bases between. The CDR3 contains 11 residues. The clonotype originates from a man between 18 and 29 years old with type 1 diabetes. Sequenced sample: naive CD4+ T cells from blood. J is TRBJ2-2 and V is TRBV30; no reliable D call. DNA of the CDR3: TGTGCCTGGAGACCCATAGGGGAGCTGTTTTTT. Translated, it gives CAWRPIGELFF. Full variable domain (rest looked up from reference TRBV30 and TRBJ2-2): SQTIHQWPATLVQPVGSPLSLECTVEGTSNPNLYWYRQAAGRGLQLLFYSVGIGQISSEVPQNLSASRPQDRQFILSSKKLLLSDSGFYLCAWRPIGELFFGEGSRLTVL.